This T cell receptor beta chain was captured by sequencing in a study of T cells after yellow fever vaccination. Study-level information: Fractions with few cells were prepared using SMART-Seq v4 Ultra Low Input.

This clonotype appeared a few times. Using its own MiXCR run on the 5' RACE reads, TCRdb lists one record per CDR3 protein. The data contain 300,000 to 400,000 distinct CDR3 sequences, approximately 6% of them singletons. The ends lost 3 bases at V and 5 bases at J; junction bases unmatched: 15. CDR3 length: 18 residues. Germline CDR1 and CDR2: SGHTA and FQGNSA. The sequence was obtained from a man aged 30-40 years who received the YFV17D yellow fever vaccine. The chain combines TRBV7-2 with TRBJ2-3, with 9 bases matching TRBD2. The sample in question was PBMCs, obtained 5 days after the yellow fever booster vaccination. This chain's CDR3 is CASSFRAGGPRAEDTQYF. The CDR3 nucleotides read TGTGCCAGCAGCTTTCGAGCGGGAGGTCCCAGAGCTGAAGATACGCAGTATTTT.